This T cell receptor beta chain was observed in a study of cytomegalovirus exposure and HLA in healthy donors. Both 60 Vbeta primers and 13 Jbeta primers went into the PCR. The repertoire was sequenced with immunoSEQ multiplex PCR; TCRdb's copy has only in-frame clones and lacks some. With around 70,000 clones in the sample, the ten largest clones hold around 5%. Germline CDR1 is SGHTS and CDR2 is YDEGEE. V gave up 1 base and J gave up 0 bases, with 10 bases separating them. The CDR3 has 15 amino acids. Judged by frequency, this clone is medium-sized. Sequencing was carried out using PBMCs. The sequence was obtained from a man aged 35-49 years in good health and CMV-seronegative. The genes are TRBV5-8 and TRBJ1-1; D is perhaps TRBD1 (5 bases). CDR3 bases: TGTGCCAGCAGCTTGACAGGAATAATGAACACTGAAGCTTTCTTT. Encoded protein: CASSLTGIMNTEAFF.